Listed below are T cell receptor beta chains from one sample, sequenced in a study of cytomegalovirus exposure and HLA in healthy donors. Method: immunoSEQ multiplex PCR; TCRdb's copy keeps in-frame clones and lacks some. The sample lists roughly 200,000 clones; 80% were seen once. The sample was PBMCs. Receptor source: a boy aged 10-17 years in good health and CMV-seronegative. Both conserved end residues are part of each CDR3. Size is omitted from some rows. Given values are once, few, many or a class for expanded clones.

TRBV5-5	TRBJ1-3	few	CASSLAHDSGNTIYF
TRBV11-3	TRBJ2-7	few	CASSLDPRYEQYF
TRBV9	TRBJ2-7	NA	CASGQKRANYEQYF
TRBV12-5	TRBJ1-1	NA	CASGLRDSEAFF
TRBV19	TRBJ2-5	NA	CASSINTQETQYF
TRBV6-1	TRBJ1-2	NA	CASSEPGANYGYTF
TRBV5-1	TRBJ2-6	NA	CASSLEIGTGANVLTF
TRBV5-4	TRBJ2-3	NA	CASSLRGGRTDTQYF
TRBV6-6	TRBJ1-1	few	CASSSDRFAEAFF
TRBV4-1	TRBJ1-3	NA	CASSIPGRSTEGNTIYF
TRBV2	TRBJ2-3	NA	CASSEGANRVTDTQYF
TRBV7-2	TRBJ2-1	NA	CASSLGLASHNEQFF
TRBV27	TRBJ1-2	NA	CASGQGGRYGYTF
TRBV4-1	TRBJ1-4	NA	CASSQGTVLAEKLFF
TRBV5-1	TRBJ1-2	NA	CASSLEGADSNYGYTF
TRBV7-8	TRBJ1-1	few	CASSPSQGTEAFF
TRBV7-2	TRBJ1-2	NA	CASSLEIAGGSISYGYTF
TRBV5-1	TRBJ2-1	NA	CASHSSLSGNNEQFF
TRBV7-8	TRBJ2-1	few	CASSLAGEPTDEQFF
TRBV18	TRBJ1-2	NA	CASSPAGRAGYGYTF
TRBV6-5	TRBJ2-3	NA	CACGDRRLRDTQYF
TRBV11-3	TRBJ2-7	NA	CASSLVPGRRSYEQYF
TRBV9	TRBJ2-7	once	CASSASYGAYEQYF
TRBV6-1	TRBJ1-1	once	CATFPDRGRMAFF
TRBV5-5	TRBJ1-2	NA	CASSLGQDYGYTF
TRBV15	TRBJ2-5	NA	CATSPAEFSETQYF
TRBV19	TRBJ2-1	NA	CASSMGLAGGLEYNEQFF
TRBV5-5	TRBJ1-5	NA	CASSRGTGLSQPQHF
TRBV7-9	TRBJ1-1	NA	CASSSDRTNTEAFF
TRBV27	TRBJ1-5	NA	CASSRGALSQPQHF
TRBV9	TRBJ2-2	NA	CASSATGLAGELFF
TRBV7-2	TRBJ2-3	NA	CASSVKSGGLYTDTQYF
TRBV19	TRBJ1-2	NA	CASSQDTDNYGYTF
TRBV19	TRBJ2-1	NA	CASGSSGAYNEQFF
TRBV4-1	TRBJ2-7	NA	CASSQEPTQEGGQGLYEQYF
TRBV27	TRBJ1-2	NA	CASSLLSGGGYTF
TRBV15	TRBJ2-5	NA	CATSIKETQYF
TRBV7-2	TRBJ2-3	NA	CASSLAPAGGEDTQYF
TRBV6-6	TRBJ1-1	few	CASSPQGYGRKAFF
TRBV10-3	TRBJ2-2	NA	CAIRVPASTSGDTGELFF
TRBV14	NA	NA	CASSHLNLAGGGYEQYF
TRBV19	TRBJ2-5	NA	CASSPTSGVFEETQYF
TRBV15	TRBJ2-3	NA	CATSGPGHTDTQYF
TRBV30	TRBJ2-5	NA	CAWSVGGAWETQYF
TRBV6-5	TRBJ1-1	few	CASSYRGTGEATFF
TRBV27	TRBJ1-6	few	CASSLGGPTGAGNSPLHF
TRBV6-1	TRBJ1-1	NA	CASSFTGLGTEAFF
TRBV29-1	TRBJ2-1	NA	CSVYLALNGEQFF
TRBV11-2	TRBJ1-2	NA	CASSLQPERYYGYTF
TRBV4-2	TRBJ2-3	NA	CASSQVFAYTDTQYF
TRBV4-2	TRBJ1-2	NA	CASSLLTGRGDYGYTF
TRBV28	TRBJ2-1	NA	CASSLGQGSYNEQFF
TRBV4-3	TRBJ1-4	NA	CASSRDSTTNEKLFF
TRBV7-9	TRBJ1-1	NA	CASNRPGQGPEAFF
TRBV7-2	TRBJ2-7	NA	CASSLRRATYEQYF
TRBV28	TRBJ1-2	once	CASSGDNGYTF
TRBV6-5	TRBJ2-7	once	CASMGKGDTYEQYF
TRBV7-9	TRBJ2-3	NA	CASSLGLAGGHTDTQYF
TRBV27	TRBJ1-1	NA	CASRKWGVRLNTEAFF
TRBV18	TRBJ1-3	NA	CASSPQAQGSGNTIYF